This passage covers 22 T cell receptor beta chains from one sample sequenced in a study of shared clonotypes between healthy human individuals. Sequenced by immunoSEQ multiplex PCR; TCRdb stores in-frame clones only, minus some. The sample yields 550,000 to 600,000 clones, roughly 79% seen once. The sequenced sample consisted of PBMCs. These receptors were obtained from a woman in her 40s in good health. Some clones in this sample may be carry-over from other donors' samples.

The rearrangement uses TRBV9 and TRBJ1-3, with D unclear. Germline values: CDR1 SGDLS, CDR2 YYNGEE. V was cut by 4 bases and J by 0 bases, with 8 bases left in between. This CDR3 has 14 amino acids. CDR3 bases: TGTGCCAGCAGCTCAGGAGACTCTGGAAACACCATATATTTT. It codes for CASSSGDSGNTIYF.

The chain uses TRBV7-2 and TRBJ1-4; 9 nucleotides align to TRBD1. The trim removed 1 base at V and 8 bases at J, leaving 5 bases unmatched. This CDR3 contains 15 residues. The V gene's germline CDR1 is SGHTA and CDR2 FQGNSA. As DNA, the CDR3 is TGTGCCAGCAGCTTAGTTGGGACAGGGTACGAAAAACTGTTTTTT. It specifies CASSLVGTGYEKLFF.

The J gene is TRBJ2-4, the V gene TRBV15; D unclear. This CDR3 has 14 amino acids. The germline CDR1 and CDR2 sequences are LNHNV and YYDKDF (reference sequence). The ends were cut back, 0 bases at V and 0 bases at J, with 3 bases in the middle. The CDR3 is CATSREIAKNIQYF. CDR3 sequence (DNA): TGTGCCACCAGCAGAGAGATAGCCAAAAACATTCAGTACTTC.

This clone was picked up a small number of times. V is TRBV4-3 and J is TRBJ2-7; D is tentatively TRBD1 or TRBD2 (5 bases each). Germline loops: CDR1 LGHNA, CDR2 YSLEER. V lost 3 bases to trimming and J lost 6 bases, with 21 bases between them. This CDR3 spans 16 amino acids. The CDR3 bases are TGCGCCAGCAGCCAGGGATTATCGGGACCCCTGGCCGAGCAGTACTTC. Residues: CASSQGLSGPLAEQYF.

This chain links TRBV6-1 with TRBJ2-2; D not resolved. Trimming left V 7 bases short and J 1 base short, with 7 bases between. The germline gives CDR1 MNHNS, CDR2 SASEGT. The length of the CDR3 is 13 residues. CDR3 nucleotide sequence: TGTGCCAGCACAGTAAGGAACACCGGGGAGCTGTTTTTT. Its translation is CASTVRNTGELFF.

The gene calls are TRBV28 and TRBJ2-3; D is ambiguous. V gave up 3 bases and J gave up 3 bases, with 4 bases separating them. Germline CDR1 MDHEN, CDR2 SYDVKM. This CDR3 comprises 12 residues. The CDR3 reads CASSLETDTQYF. In DNA, the CDR3 is TGTGCCAGCAGTTTGGAGACAGATACGCAGTATTTT.

The chain combines TRBV28 with TRBJ2-5; the D is unclear. The CDR3 totals 17 residues. V dropped 6 bases and J dropped 5 bases, with 25 bases sitting between them. Per the germline V gene, CDR1 is MDHEN and CDR2 is SYDVKM. CDR3 loop: CASSRVDGQWTGETQYF. DNA for the CDR3: TGTGCCAGCAGCCGCGTCGACGGCCAGTGGACCGGGGAGACCCAGTACTTC.

The rearrangement uses TRBV27 and TRBJ2-7; D possibly corresponds to TRBD1 (6 bases). Between the trimmed V and J ends, which lost 6 bases and 3 bases, there was a span of 6 bases. The germline V gene encodes CDR1 MNHEY and CDR2 SMNVEV (reference sequence). The CDR3 sequence is 11 residues long. The CDR3 coding sequence is TGTGCCAGCAGGGACAGCTACGAGCAGTACTTC. Translation: CASRDSYEQYF.

The chain has TRBV7-8 and TRBJ2-5; D is perhaps TRBD1 (5 bases). Germline CDR1 is SGHVS and CDR2 is FQNEAQ. Trimming took 4 bases from V and 0 from J, leaving 18 bases between them. The CDR3 contains 17 residues. The CDR3 region is CASSSNRGLHDQETQYF. The CDR3, as DNA: TGTGCCAGCAGCTCAAATAGGGGCCTACACGACCAAGAGACCCAGTACTTC.

The CDR3 DNA reads TGTGCCACCAGCAGAGATGGGGGAGGTGGGGAAAAACTGTTTTTT. It is translated as CATSRDGGGGEKLFF. J is TRBJ1-4 and V is TRBV15; D may be TRBD1 (5 bases). V was shortened by 0 bases and J by 8 bases, with 13 bases between the two germline ends. CDR3 size: 15 residues. Germline CDR1 is LNHNV and CDR2 is YYDKDF (reference sequence).

The chain carries TRBV7-2 and TRBJ1-3; D unresolved. This CDR3 region has 13 residues. V dropped 4 bases and J dropped 4 bases, with 8 bases sitting between them. CDR1 is SGHTA, CDR2 FQGNSA, per germline. CDR3 sequence reads: CASSSTVGNTIYF. The CDR3 DNA reads TGTGCCAGCAGCTCGACCGTGGGAAACACCATATATTTT.

This chain joins TRBV30 and TRBJ1-2; tentative D call: TRBD1 (6 bases). The germline V gene encodes CDR1 GTSNPN and CDR2 SVGIG (reference sequence). The V gene lost 0 bases and the J gene lost 4 bases, with 15 bases spanning the gap. The CDR3 covers 15 residues. In nucleotides, the CDR3 is TGTGCCTGGAGTGTACAAGGGGGTTTCGGCTATGGCTACACCTTC. Protein sequence: CAWSVQGGFGYGYTF.

There are a few counts of this clone. In nucleotides, the CDR3 is TGTGCCTGGAGTCTAGGGGGTGATCGGCCCCAGCATTTT. Residues: CAWSLGGDRPQHF. The chain carries TRBV30 and TRBJ1-5, with D maybe TRBD1 (6 bases). The V and J ends lost 2 bases and 9 bases respectively, with 14 bases between them. Germline-derived CDR1 and CDR2 are GTSNPN and SVGIG (reference sequence). This CDR3 comprises 13 residues. Filled out from reference TRBV30 and TRBJ1-5, the complete variable domain reads SQTIHQWPATLVQPVGSPLSLECTVEGTSNPNLYWYRQAAGRGLQLLFYSVGIGQISSEVPQNLSASRPQDRQFILSSKKLLLSDSGFYLCAWSLGGDRPQHFGDGTRLSIL.

This clone turned up a few times. The gene calls are TRBV27 and TRBJ1-2, with 11 bases lining up with TRBD1. V was pared by 5 bases and J by 3 bases, with 2 bases of the junction left unmatched. This CDR3 spans 14 amino acids. Germline assignment: CDR1 MNHEY and CDR2 SMNVEV (reference sequence). The CDR3 loop is CASSRTGGDYGYTF. CDR3 DNA: TGTGCCAGCAGTCGGACAGGGGGCGACTATGGCTACACCTTC.

The genes are TRBV6-5 and TRBJ2-2; no definite D call. V lost 6 bases, J lost 3 bases, and 11 bases lay in between. CDR1 MNHEY and CDR2 SVGAGI come from the germline V gene. The CDR3 loop spans 14 amino acids. This CDR3 is CASSTSTDTGELFF. The CDR3 DNA follows: TGTGCCAGCAGCACATCGACTGACACCGGGGAGCTGTTTTTT.

The V call is TRBV10-1, the J call TRBJ2-1, with 9 bases lining up with TRBD2. The CDR3 covers 14 residues. Germline assignment: CDR1 WNHNN and CDR2 SYGVQD (reference sequence). The J segment lost 3 bases and the V segment lost 6 bases, leaving 3 bases of the junction unmatched. The CDR3 DNA is TGCGCCAGCAGCCGACTAGCGGACTACAATGAGCAGTTCTTC. Translation: CASSRLADYNEQFF.

The chain has TRBV7-3 and TRBJ2-7; D is unclear. V gave up 2 bases and J gave up 2 bases, with 4 bases separating them. CDR1 and CDR2 (germline): SGHTA, FQGTGA. CDR3 length: 12 amino acids. The CDR3 protein is CASSLCTYEQYF. The CDR3 DNA sequence: TGTGCCAGCAGCTTATGTACCTACGAGCAGTACTTC.

CDR3 nucleotide sequence: TGTGCCAGCAGTCCGACCGTGCCTGGGGCCAACGTCCTGACTTTC. Residues: CASSPTVPGANVLTF. The gene calls are TRBV2 and TRBJ2-6; D is ambiguous. The CDR3 extends over 15 amino acids. V was cut by 5 bases and J by 2 bases, with 10 bases left in between. The germline V gene encodes CDR1 SNHLY and CDR2 FYNNEI.

In this sample, this clone turned up many times. V usage is TRBV27 and J usage is TRBJ2-7; D is unresolved. CDR1 is MNHEY, CDR2 SMNVEV, per germline (reference sequence). The CDR3 loop spans 12 amino acids. The V and J ends lost 8 bases and 7 bases respectively, with 15 bases between them. CDR3 DNA: TGTGCCAGCGGGCGCTACCTTGTTGAGCAGTACTTC. Its protein product is CASGRYLVEQYF.

The rearrangement uses TRBV5-5 and TRBJ2-7; a weak D match, TRBD1 (6 bases). The ends were cut back, 4 bases at V and 2 bases at J, with 16 bases in the middle. This CDR3 region has 15 residues. Germline assignment: CDR1 SGHKS and CDR2 YYEKEE (reference sequence). CDR3 protein: CASSPTDRYPYEQYF. CDR3 bases: TGTGCCAGCAGCCCCACTGACAGGTACCCCTACGAGCAGTACTTC. Full variable domain (rest looked up from reference TRBV5-5 and TRBJ2-7): DAGVTQSPTHLIKTRGQQVTLRCSPISGHKSVSWYQQVLGQGPQFIFQYYEKEERGRGNFPDRFSARQFPNYSSELNVNALLLGDSALYLCASSPTDRYPYEQYFGPGTRLTVT.

This clone was recorded a few times. The chain combines TRBV11-2 with TRBJ1-2; D is uncertain. This CDR3 is 13 amino acids long. Germline CDR1 SGHAT, CDR2 FQNNGV. The germline V and J ends were trimmed by 5 bases and 6 bases, with 13 bases remaining between them. CDR3 sequence reads: CASSPSRTHGYTF. In DNA, the CDR3 is TGTGCCAGCAGCCCCAGCAGAACTCATGGCTACACCTTC.

The rearrangement uses TRBV5-1 and TRBJ2-5, with 11 bases aligning to TRBD2. V lost 4 bases, J lost 4 bases, and 3 bases stayed unmatched. The germline gives CDR1 SGHRS, CDR2 YFSETQ. The CDR3 sequence is 14 residues long. CDR3 coding DNA: TGCGCCAGCAGCGCGACTAGCGGGACAGAGACCCAGTACTTC. It specifies CASSATSGTETQYF.